The sequence of this T cell receptor beta chain was determined in a study of T cells in localized non-small cell lung cancer (dated by TCRdb to about 2020). General notes on the study: The study examined T cell repertoires in a few hundred patients with early-stage NSCLC and compared tumors with uninvolved tumor-adjacent lungs. The cohort was made up of roughly 250 treatment-naive NSCLC patients whose localized lung tumors had been resected. NSCLC patients had a mean age of approximately 70 years, and 120 to 150 were male and about 110 female. What the work shows at the level of the full study, not this receptor alone: Longer overall survival was associated with higher blood T cell density, whereas shorter survival was associated with higher adjacent-lung clonality. A median of 57 of the top 100 tumor clones were detected in paired uninvolved adjacent lung, and 25 to 35 of these tumor clones were also found among the top 100 clones of the paired uninvolved adjacent lung. Uninvolved tumor-adjacent lung showed the highest T cell clonality, higher than tumor, which suggests more focused antigenic responses in the uninvolved tumor-adjacent lung. Because multi-region tumor sequencing was not performed, intratumor heterogeneity could not be ruled out. Because the study design was exploratory, TCR variables were selected using unadjusted p-values without false-discovery rate correction.

TCR beta CDR3 regions were sequenced from DNA using the immunoSEQ Assay. The original methods were these. To compute T cell density, TCR beta template counts were normalized to usable DNA, which was estimated by amplifying housekeeping genes. The preseqR package was used to estimate richness by extrapolating to 400,000 templates for PBMC samples and to 120,000 templates for tissue samples. Clonality was calculated as one minus Pielou's evenness. Tissue-enriched TCRs were identified by differential abundance testing using productive amino-acid clonotypes, minimum total count 5 and alpha 0.1. Repertoire overlap between compartments was quantified with the Jaccard Index and Morisita Overlap Index. GLIPH grouped TCR beta CDR3s together with public tetramer-defined viral CDR3s, and a viral motif had to include at least three viral sequences and also show V-gene enrichment. The immuneACCESS repertoire file appears here via TCRdb, limited to in-frame rearrangements. These files lack a portion of the clones; in checked studies, under half of the deficit traces to unresolved V genes, and the cause of the others is not known. Clone size and the V and J calls come from that table; the DNA yielded D and trimming. Present in this sample are about 10,000 clones, roughly 84% of which were seen just once. Of the sample, 8.6% falls within the top ten clones.

For CDR1 and CDR2, the germline V gene lists MDHEN and SYDVKM. V is shortened by 3 bases, J by 6 bases, and the region joining them spans 15 bases. Reading from cysteine to phenylalanine, the CDR3 counts 15 amino acids. The sequence is cut down to CDR3 DNA, 45 bases in frame from base 1. This clone was seen only once. Its antigen remains undetermined. No clone much larger than this one lies a single base away; base qualities are absent. At diagnosis, peripheral blood, uninvolved tumor-adjacent lung and tumor were collected and stored as a combination of fresh-frozen and FFPE material. For TCR repertoire profiling, the blood samples were analyzed as peripheral blood mononuclear cells.

The clonotype was recovered from a male donor older than 55 with stage III lung adenocarcinoma. The source material was peripheral blood, sampled before any cancer treatment. This chain joins TRBV28 to TRBJ1-5, with TRBD1 as a weak D call on 5 bases. The nucleotides are TGTGCCAGCAGTTTTGTCATGGGGACCGGTCAGCCCCAGCATTTT. This codes for CASSFVMGTGQPQHF.